The 18 T cell receptor beta chains listed next were all sequenced from one sample in a study of human T cells and chemical hapten exposure. The time point denotes: pre-sensitization, week 0. Treatment reported: therapeutic diphenylcyclopropenone sensitization with weekly scalp DPC. A single record per CDR3 protein comes from TCRdb applying MiXCR to the RACE reads. The sample has about 120,000 distinct CDR3 sequences; roughly 13% are singletons. The material sequenced was whole blood, taken in connection with sensitization to the hapten diphenylcyclopropenone (DPC). The origin of the receptors is a woman in her late teens or twenties with alopecia areata. Some clones in this sample may be carry-over from other donors' samples.

Only a few counts were recorded for this clonotype. The chain has TRBV29-1 and TRBJ2-5; D is unresolved. This CDR3 comprises 10 residues. V was trimmed by 2 bases and J by 4 bases, leaving 2 bases between them. Germline V lookup: CDR1 SQVTM, CDR2 ANQGSEA. The CDR3 nucleotides are TGCAGCGTTGAACGAGAGACCCAGTACTTC. Its protein is CSVERETQYF.

There are a few counts of this clonotype. The chain employs TRBV7-9 and TRBJ1-2; D gene ambiguous. The CDR3 has 12 residues. Germline loops: CDR1 SEHNR, CDR2 FQNEAQ (reference sequence). Trimming removed 1 base at V and 4 bases at J, with 4 bases between. CDR3 sequence reads: CASSLGTYGYTF. For the CDR3, the DNA is TGTGCCAGCAGCTTAGGTACCTATGGCTACACCTTC.

In this sample, this clonotype turned up a few times. The chain combines TRBV20-1 with TRBJ1-5, with D tentatively TRBD1 (5 bases). Germline assignment: CDR1 DFQATT and CDR2 SNEGSKA (reference sequence). Deletions cut 5 bases from V and 4 bases from J, with 12 bases between. The CDR3 covers 13 residues. The CDR3 region is CSAPGRMNQPQHF. CDR3 coding DNA: TGCAGTGCTCCGGGACGGATGAATCAGCCCCAGCATTTT.

V gene TRBV10-3 combines with J gene TRBJ1-2, with TRBD1 matching over 8 bases. This CDR3 has 15 residues. With 4 bases clipped from V and 4 bases from J, the junction kept 8 bases outside the gene matches. Germline CDR1 is ENHRY and CDR2 is SYGVKD. CDR3 sequence: CAISAGQGSLYGYTF. The CDR3 DNA follows: TGTGCCATCAGTGCCGGACAGGGTTCCCTCTATGGCTACACCTTC.

The chain joins TRBV6-2 or TRBV6-3 to TRBJ2-6; D call uncertain. Germline V gene sequence: CDR1 MNHEY, CDR2 SVGEGT. Trimming left V 4 bases short and J 2 bases short, with 12 bases between. The CDR3 spans 16 residues. The CDR3 here is CASSSGLRAGANVLTF. As DNA, the CDR3 is TGTGCCAGCAGTTCGGGTTTAAGGGCTGGGGCCAACGTCCTGACTTTC.

The V gene is TRBV11-2, the J gene TRBJ2-2; the D gene is possibly TRBD1 (6 bases). Per germline, CDR1 SGHAT and CDR2 FQNNGV. V was pared by 5 bases and J by 3 bases, with 13 bases between. The CDR3 runs to 15 residues. DNA of the CDR3: TGTGCCAGCAGCCCAGGGGTCCGGGACACCGGGGAGCTGTTTTTT. It yields the protein CASSPGVRDTGELFF. The variable domain in full, with the rest retrieved from reference TRBV11-2 and TRBJ2-2, is EAGVAQSPRYKIIEKRQSVAFWCNPISGHATLYWYQQILGQGPKLLIQFQNNGVVDDSQLPKDRFSAERLKGVDSTLKIQPAKLEDSAVYLCASSPGVRDTGELFFGEGSRLTVL.

The sample holds many counts of this clonotype. The rearrangement joins TRBV19 to TRBJ2-2; 8 nucleotides line up with TRBD2. CDR3 length: 13 residues. CDR1 LNHDA and CDR2 SQIVND come from the germline V gene (reference sequence). With V trimmed by 11 bases and J by 4 bases, 6 bases remained unmatched. CDR3 amino acids: CAVSGARTGELFF. The CDR3 nucleotides are TGTGCCGTTAGCGGGGCTCGCACCGGGGAGCTGTTTTTT.

Many counts were recorded for this clonotype. This chain connects TRBV5-1 to TRBJ1-2; D is unclear. Germline lookup yields CDR1 SGHRS and CDR2 YFSETQ. Between the trimmed V and J ends, which lost 0 bases and 9 bases, there was a span of 18 bases. The CDR3 contains 15 residues. CDR3 sequence: CASSLGFREVSRYTF. The CDR3 nucleotides read TGCGCCAGCAGCTTGGGGTTTAGGGAAGTCTCGCGCTACACCTTC.

This clonotype was observed many times. The chain links TRBV7-2 to TRBJ2-3; perhaps D is TRBD1 or TRBD2 (5 bases each). CDR1 and CDR2 (germline): SGHTA, FQGNSA. The germline V and J ends were trimmed by 1 base and 2 bases, with 13 bases remaining between them. This CDR3 region has 16 residues. The chain's CDR3 is CASSLEPGRNTDTQYF. In DNA form, the CDR3 reads TGTGCCAGCAGCTTAGAACCGGGACGAAACACAGATACGCAGTATTTT.

A few counts support this clonotype. V is TRBV5-1 and J is TRBJ2-7; D gene unclear. This CDR3 comprises 12 residues. Germline assignment: CDR1 SGHRS and CDR2 YFSETQ. The ends were cut back, 6 bases at V and 7 bases at J, with 14 bases in the middle. This chain's CDR3 is CASTQAEGEQYF. In DNA form, the CDR3 reads TGCGCCAGCACGCAGGCCGAAGGGGAGCAGTACTTC. Looking up the rest from reference TRBV5-1 and TRBJ2-7 gives the full variable domain: KAGVTQTPRYLIKTRGQQVTLSCSPISGHRSVSWYQQTPGQGLQFLFEYFSETQRNKGNFPGRFSGRQFSNSRSEMNVSTLELGDSALYLCASTQAEGEQYFGPGTRLTVT.

This rearrangement joins TRBV20-1 to TRBJ1-5; perhaps TRBD1 as D (5 bases). The CDR3 runs 15 residues. Germline V lookup: CDR1 DFQATT, CDR2 SNEGSKA (reference sequence). The V end lost 5 bases, the J end lost 7 bases, and 21 bases lay between the germline ends. The CDR3 loop reads CSAWGGAGSRQPQHF. As DNA, the CDR3 is TGCAGTGCTTGGGGGGGTGCAGGGTCAAGACAGCCCCAGCATTTT.

This clonotype has only a few counts. The V call is TRBV5-1, the J call TRBJ2-1; D gene unclear. This CDR3 is 15 amino acids long. Germline V CDR1 and CDR2: SGHRS, YFSETQ. The V end was cut by 7 bases, the J end by 5 bases, with 19 bases between. The CDR3 nucleotides are TGCGCCAGCGGAGACCGTGGACCCCCCAACAATGAGCAGTTCTTC. This encodes CASGDRGPPNNEQFF.

This clonotype was detected many times. In DNA form, the CDR3 reads TGTGCCAGCAGCCCGAGGACTGAAGCTTTCTTT. This sequence encodes CASSPRTEAFF. The chain employs TRBV13 and TRBJ1-1, with D unclear. Per germline, CDR1 PRHDT and CDR2 FYEKMQ (reference sequence). Trimming removed 5 bases from V and 5 bases from J, with 6 bases in between. The CDR3 is made up of 11 amino acids.

Points on this clonotype: A much larger clonotype is one base distant, so this may be a read error. This sequence joins TRBV5-1 and TRBJ2-6; D gene unclear. Per the germline V gene, CDR1 is SGHRS and CDR2 is YFSETQ. The CDR3 spans 15 residues. The CDR3: CASGLTLSGANVLTF. In nucleotides, the CDR3 is TGCGCCAGCGGCTTGACACTGTCTGGGGCCAACGTCCTGACTTTC.

In its sample, this clonotype was seen a few times. The chain employs TRBV6-5 and TRBJ2-2, with D possibly being TRBD1 (5 bases). The germline V gene encodes CDR1 MNHEY and CDR2 SVGAGI. The CDR3 loop spans 13 amino acids. V was cut by 2 bases and J by 7 bases, with 8 bases left in between. The DNA of the CDR3 is TGTGCCAGCAGTTACAACAGGATCGGGGAGCTGTTTTTT. Its protein product is CASSYNRIGELFF.

The chain links TRBV29-1 to TRBJ2-1, with 8 bases aligning to TRBD1. This CDR3 contains 14 residues. Germline values: CDR1 SQVTM, CDR2 ANQGSEA. The J segment lost 0 bases and the V segment lost 5 bases, leaving 3 bases of the junction unmatched. The CDR3 coding sequence is TGCAGCGTTCTGACAGGGGACTCCTACAATGAGCAGTTCTTC. It codes for CSVLTGDSYNEQFF.

The V and J genes are TRBV7-2 and TRBJ2-5; tentative D call: TRBD2 (6 bases). V lost 5 bases to trimming and J lost 13 bases, with 14 bases between them. This CDR3 region has 11 residues. The germline V gene encodes CDR1 SGHTA and CDR2 FQGNSA. CDR3: CASSIGGGLYF. The DNA for the CDR3 is TGTGCCAGCAGCATCGGAGGAGGGTTGTACTTC.

The chain uses TRBV11-2 and TRBJ1-1; D might be TRBD1 (6 bases). This CDR3 comprises 15 residues. Deletions cut 4 bases from V and 1 base from J, with 13 bases between. The germline gives CDR1 SGHAT, CDR2 FQNNGV. The CDR3: CASSYSTGRNTEAFF. Written as DNA, the CDR3 is TGTGCCAGCAGCTATAGCACAGGGAGGAACACTGAAGCTTTCTTT.